This record looks at one T cell receptor (beta chain) sequence and its context. Its antigen remains unidentified. The protocol was immunoSEQ multiplex PCR, while the TCRdb copy is restricted to in-frame clones and leaves out a portion. Counted here are 43,000 or so clones, about three quarters occurring once; the ten biggest clones make up 9.5% to 11%. This entry belongs to a study of PD-1 blockade in classical Hodgkin lymphoma. Study results and limitations: The authors excluded patients who started nivolumab under 1 year after ASCT. The study reported lower baseline TCR diversity in newly diagnosed patients than in healthy donors. Baseline diversity in complete responders resembled that of newly diagnosed patients. Repertoire differences have undefined causes, possibly disease activity or prior therapy.

After autologous stem cell transplantation all patients relapsed, and prior brentuximab vedotin exposure differed between cohorts. Unmatched junction bases numbered 3, after V lost 0 bases and J lost 3 bases. The germline V gene has CDR1 SGDLS and CDR2 YYNGEE. This CDR3 is built from 15 residues. The chain uses TRBV9 and TRBJ2-7; 10 positions match TRBD1. The sequences come from peripheral blood mononuclear cells (PBMCs), collected at baseline. The receptor's source is a human donor with classical Hodgkin lymphoma. CDR3 sequence reads: CASSVGGQGFYEQYF. DNA for the CDR3: TGTGCCAGCAGCGTAGGGGGACAGGGGTTCTACGAGCAGTACTTC.